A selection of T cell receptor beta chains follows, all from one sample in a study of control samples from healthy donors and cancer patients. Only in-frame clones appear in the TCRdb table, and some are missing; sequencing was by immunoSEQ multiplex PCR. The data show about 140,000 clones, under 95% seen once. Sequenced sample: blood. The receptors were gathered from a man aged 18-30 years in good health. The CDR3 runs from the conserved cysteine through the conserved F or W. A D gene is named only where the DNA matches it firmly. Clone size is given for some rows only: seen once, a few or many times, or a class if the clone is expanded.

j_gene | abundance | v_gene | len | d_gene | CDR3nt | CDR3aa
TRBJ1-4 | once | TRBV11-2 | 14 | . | TGTGCCAGCAGCGCGGGACTGACTAATGAAAAACTGTTTTTT | CASSAGLTNEKLFF
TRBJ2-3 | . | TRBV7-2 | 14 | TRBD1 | TGTGCCAGCAGTTTACAGGGGCTGACAGATACGCAGTATTTT | CASSLQGLTDTQYF
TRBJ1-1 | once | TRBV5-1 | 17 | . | TGCGCCAGCAGCTTGGTTTTCGGGGGGGACGGCGACCTTGAAGCTTTCTTT | CASSLVFGGDGDLEAFF
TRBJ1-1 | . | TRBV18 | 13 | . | TGTGCCAGCTCACCACCAGTGAACACTGAAGCTTTCTTT | CASSPPVNTEAFF
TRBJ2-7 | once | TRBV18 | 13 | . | TGTGCCAGCTCACCAAGGCTCGGTTACGAGCAGTACTTC | CASSPRLGYEQYF
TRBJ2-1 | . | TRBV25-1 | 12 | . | TGTGCCAGCAGGGAAGGGATCGATGAGCAGTTCTTC | CASREGIDEQFF
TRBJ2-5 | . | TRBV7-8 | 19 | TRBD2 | TGTGCCAGCAGCCCCCACCAGGTTTTGCGGGGGTCACAACAAGAGACCCAGTACTTC | CASSPHQVLRGSQQETQYF
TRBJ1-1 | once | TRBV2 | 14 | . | TGTGCCAGCAGTGAAAGGAGGCCGGGGACTGAAGCTTTCTTT | CASSERRPGTEAFF
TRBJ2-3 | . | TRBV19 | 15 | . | TGTGCCAGTAGTATCGTCGGATCTTCCACAGATACGCAGTATTTT | CASSIVGSSTDTQYF
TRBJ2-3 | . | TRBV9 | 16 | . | TGTGCCAGCAGCGACCAGGGCGGATCTAGCACAGATACGCAGTATTTT | CASSDQGGSSTDTQYF
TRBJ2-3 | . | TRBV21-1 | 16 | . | TGTGCCAGAAACATCAGCCCCTCAGCGGGGGCAGATACGCAGTATTTT | CARNISPSAGADTQYF
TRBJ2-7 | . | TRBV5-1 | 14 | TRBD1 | TGCGCCAGCAGCTTGGAGGGACAGGGGGGGGACGGGTACTTC | CASSLEGQGGDGYF
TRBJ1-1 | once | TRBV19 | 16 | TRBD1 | TGTGCCAGTAGTGTTGTCACCGGGACAGGGGGAACTGAAGCTTTCTTT | CASSVVTGTGGTEAFF
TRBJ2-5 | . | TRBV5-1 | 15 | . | TGCGCCAGCAGCTTCGACGCGGGGTATGAAGAGACCCAGTACTTC | CASSFDAGYEETQYF
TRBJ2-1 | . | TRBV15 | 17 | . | TGTGCCACCAGCAGCCAAGAGATACCGGGGGTAGGGAATGAGCAGTTCTTC | CATSSQEIPGVGNEQFF
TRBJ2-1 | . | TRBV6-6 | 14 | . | TGTGCCAGCAGTAAGTCGGCCACCCCGGGTGAGCAGTTCTTC | CASSKSATPGEQFF
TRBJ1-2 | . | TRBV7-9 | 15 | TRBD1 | TGTGCCAGCAGCTCGACAGGGGGCGAGACCTATGGCTACACCTTC | CASSSTGGETYGYTF
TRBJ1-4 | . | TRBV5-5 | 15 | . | TGTGCCAGCAGCTCATCGACAGGCCCTCAGGGAAAACTGTTTTTT | CASSSSTGPQGKLFF
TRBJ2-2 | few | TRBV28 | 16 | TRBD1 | TGTGCCAGCAGTTCCTGGGGACAGGGGGACACCGGGGAGCTGTTTTTT | CASSSWGQGDTGELFF
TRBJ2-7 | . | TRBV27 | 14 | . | TGTGCCAGCAGTCCCCGAAGGAGCTCCTACGAGCAGTACTTC | CASSPRRSSYEQYF